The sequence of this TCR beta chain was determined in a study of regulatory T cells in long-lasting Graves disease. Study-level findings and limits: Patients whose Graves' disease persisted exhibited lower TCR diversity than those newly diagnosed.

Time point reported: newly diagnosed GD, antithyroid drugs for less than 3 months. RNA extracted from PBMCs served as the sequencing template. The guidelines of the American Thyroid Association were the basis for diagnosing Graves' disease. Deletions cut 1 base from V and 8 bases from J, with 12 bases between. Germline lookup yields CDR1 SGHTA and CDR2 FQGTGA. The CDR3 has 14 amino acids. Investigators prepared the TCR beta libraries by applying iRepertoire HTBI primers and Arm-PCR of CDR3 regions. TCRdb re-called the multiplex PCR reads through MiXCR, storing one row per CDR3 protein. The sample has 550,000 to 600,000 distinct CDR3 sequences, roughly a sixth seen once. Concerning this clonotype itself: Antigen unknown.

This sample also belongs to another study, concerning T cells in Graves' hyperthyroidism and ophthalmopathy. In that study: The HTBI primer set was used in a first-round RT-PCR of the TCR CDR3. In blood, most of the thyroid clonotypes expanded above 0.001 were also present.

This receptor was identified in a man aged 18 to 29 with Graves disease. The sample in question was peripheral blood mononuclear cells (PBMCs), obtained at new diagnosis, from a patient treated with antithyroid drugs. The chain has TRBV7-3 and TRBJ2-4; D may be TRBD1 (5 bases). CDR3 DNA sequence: TGTGCCAGCAGCTTAAGTGGTCAGGGTGACATTCAGTACTTC. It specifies CASSLSGQGDIQYF.